A selection of T cell receptor beta chains follows, all from one sample in a study of T cells after yellow fever vaccination. MiXCR, applied by TCRdb to the 5' RACE reads, yields one record per CDR3 protein. The profile shows fewer than 400,000 distinct CDR3 sequences, 6.2% of them singletons. The sample consisted of PBMCs, taken 5 days after the yellow fever booster vaccination. The source of these receptors is a man aged 30-40 years who received the YFV17D yellow fever vaccine. Each CDR3 is given with its conserved first and last residue. Each record gives: J gene, V gene, CDR3 protein.

TRBJ2-7,TRBV5-5,CASRGPALLGEQYF
TRBJ2-3,TRBV12-3/TRBV12-4,CASSPTGQRTDTQYF
TRBJ2-6,TRBV7-2,CASSPHPASGANVLTF
TRBJ2-1,TRBV14,CASSHRPTSHEQFF
TRBJ1-1,TRBV7-3,CASSLNTNTEAFF
TRBJ2-5,TRBV28,CASSRGPGQETQYF
TRBJ2-1,TRBV28,CASRARTGGYNEQFF
TRBJ2-2,TRBV6-1,CACRGYLNTGELFF
TRBJ1-1,TRBV6-1,CASSNRATRNTEAFF
TRBJ2-2,TRBV20-1,CSASDSGVGGELFF
TRBJ2-3,TRBV7-9,CASSQDLALSTDTQYF
TRBJ2-3,TRBV20-1,CSAVAGGRPDTQYF
TRBJ2-7,TRBV20-1,CSAQRSDRAPYEQYF
TRBJ2-5,TRBV24-1,CATSDRVIETQYF
TRBJ1-6,TRBV7-7,CANKRGDCSSYNSPLHF
TRBJ2-1,TRBV5-1,CASSLSSRDGSYNEQFF
TRBJ1-2,TRBV7-2,CASTPLPGGYTF
TRBJ1-5,TRBV7-6,CASSLGGRNQPQHF
TRBJ2-1,TRBV5-1,CASSTSAGEQFF
TRBJ2-1,TRBV24-1,CATSAQASGRANEQFF
TRBJ2-1,TRBV5-1,CASSLRWGGIYNEQFF
TRBJ2-5,TRBV20-1,CSASGGLIGQETQYF
TRBJ1-1,TRBV20-1,CSAPYRGMNTEAFF
TRBJ2-1,TRBV12-5,CASGTTSGSDNEQFF
TRBJ2-1,TRBV2,CASSEVEGLAFNEQFF
TRBJ1-2,TRBV6-2/TRBV6-3,CASSYFPNYGYTF
TRBJ2-3,TRBV7-9,CLSSGTYTQYF
TRBJ2-2,TRBV10-3,CAISESSPAAGTGELFF
TRBJ2-3,TRBV30,CAWNRRGITDTQYF
TRBJ1-5,TRBV5-1,CASSLTGNSNQPQHF
TRBJ2-1,TRBV27,CASSLASGRRYNELFF
TRBJ2-3,TRBV7-2,CASSLGRTSGPRGTQYF
TRBJ1-5,TRBV7-9,CASSAADRGRTQPQHF
TRBJ1-1,TRBV19,CASISQDKITEAFF
TRBJ2-1,TRBV20-1,CSAFPYSGRDEQFF
TRBJ1-1,TRBV5-1,CASSTGGQVNTEAFF
TRBJ2-7,TRBV27,CASSRGTVAYEQYF
TRBJ2-1,TRBV27,CASRDLGAGAHNEQFF
TRBJ2-1,TRBV5-1,CASSYLGAGPYNEQFF
TRBJ2-7,TRBV5-1,CASSSYGPEVEQYF
TRBJ2-7,TRBV5-6,CASSLARSEQYF
TRBJ2-1,TRBV20-1,CSAVNPAGAGSYNEQFF
TRBJ2-2,TRBV7-9,CASSSRGASGSGELFF
TRBJ2-5,TRBV5-1,CASSFRDRLQETQYF
TRBJ2-7,TRBV20-1,CSASFPAGEQYF
TRBJ2-7,TRBV11-2,CASSFSGTGGYEQYF